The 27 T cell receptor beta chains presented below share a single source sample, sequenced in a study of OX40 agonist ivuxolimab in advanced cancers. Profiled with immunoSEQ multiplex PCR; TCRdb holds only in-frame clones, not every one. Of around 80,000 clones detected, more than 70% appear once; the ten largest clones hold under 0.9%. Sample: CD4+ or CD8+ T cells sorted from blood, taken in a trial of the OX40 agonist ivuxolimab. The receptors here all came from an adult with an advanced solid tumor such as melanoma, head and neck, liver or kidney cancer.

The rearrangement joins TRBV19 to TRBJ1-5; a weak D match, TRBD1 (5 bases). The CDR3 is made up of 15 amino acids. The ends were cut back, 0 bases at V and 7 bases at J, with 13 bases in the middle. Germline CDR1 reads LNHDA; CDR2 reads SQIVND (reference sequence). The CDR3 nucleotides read TGTGCCAGTAGTATAGATCGGGCAGGGAGGCAGCCCCAGCATTTT. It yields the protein CASSIDRAGRQPQHF.

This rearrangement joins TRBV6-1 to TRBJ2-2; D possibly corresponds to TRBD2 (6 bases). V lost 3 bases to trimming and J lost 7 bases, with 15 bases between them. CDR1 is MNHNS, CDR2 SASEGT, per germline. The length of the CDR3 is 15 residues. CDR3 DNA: TGTGCCAGCAGTGATTGGGCAATGGGGGGCGGGGAGCTGTTTTTT. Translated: CASSDWAMGGGELFF.

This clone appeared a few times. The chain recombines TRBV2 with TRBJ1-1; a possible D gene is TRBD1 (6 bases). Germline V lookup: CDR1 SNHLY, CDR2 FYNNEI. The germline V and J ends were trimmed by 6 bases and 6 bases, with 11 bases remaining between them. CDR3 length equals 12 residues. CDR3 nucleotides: TGTGCCAGCAGCCAACAGGGTGCTGAAGCTTTCTTT. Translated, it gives CASSQQGAEAFF.

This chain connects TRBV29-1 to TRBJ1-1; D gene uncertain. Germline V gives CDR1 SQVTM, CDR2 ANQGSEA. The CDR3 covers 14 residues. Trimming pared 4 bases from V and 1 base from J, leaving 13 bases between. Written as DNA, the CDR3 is TGCAGCGTTGTCGAATGGGCCGCGAACACTGAAGCTTTCTTT. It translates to CSVVEWAANTEAFF.

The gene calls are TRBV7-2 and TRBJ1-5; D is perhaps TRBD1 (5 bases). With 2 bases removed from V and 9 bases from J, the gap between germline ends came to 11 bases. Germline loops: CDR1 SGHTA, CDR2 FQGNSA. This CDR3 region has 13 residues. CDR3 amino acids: CASSLTGGGPQHF. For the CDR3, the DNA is TGTGCCAGCAGCTTAACCGGGGGAGGGCCCCAGCATTTT.

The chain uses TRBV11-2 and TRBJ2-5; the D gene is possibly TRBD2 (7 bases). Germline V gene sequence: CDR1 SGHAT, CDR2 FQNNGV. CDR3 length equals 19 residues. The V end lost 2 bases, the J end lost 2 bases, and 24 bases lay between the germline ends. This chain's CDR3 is CASSLYFAGATIAQETQYF. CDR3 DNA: TGTGCCAGCAGCTTATACTTCGCGGGGGCGACTATCGCACAAGAGACCCAGTACTTC.

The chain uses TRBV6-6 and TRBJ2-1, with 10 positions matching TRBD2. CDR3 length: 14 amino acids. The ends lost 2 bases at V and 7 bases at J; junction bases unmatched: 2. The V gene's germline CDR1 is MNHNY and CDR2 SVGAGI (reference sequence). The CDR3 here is CASSYEGLANEQFF. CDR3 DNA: TGTGCCAGCAGTTACGAGGGACTAGCGAATGAGCAGTTCTTC.

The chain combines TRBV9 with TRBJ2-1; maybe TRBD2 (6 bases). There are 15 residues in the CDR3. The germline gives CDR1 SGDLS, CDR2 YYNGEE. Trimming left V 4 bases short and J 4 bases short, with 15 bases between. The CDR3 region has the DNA TGTGCCAGCAGCCTCCAACTAGCAGCATACAATGAGCAGTTCTTC. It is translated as CASSLQLAAYNEQFF.

As DNA, the CDR3 is TGTGCCAGTAGTATAGTATGGCGACGTGATGGCTACACCTTC. Protein product: CASSIVWRRDGYTF. The chain joins TRBV19 to TRBJ1-2; no clear D. The CDR3 is made up of 14 amino acids. The V end lost 1 base, the J end lost 6 bases, and 12 bases lay between the germline ends. Germline CDR1 and CDR2: LNHDA and SQIVND (reference sequence).

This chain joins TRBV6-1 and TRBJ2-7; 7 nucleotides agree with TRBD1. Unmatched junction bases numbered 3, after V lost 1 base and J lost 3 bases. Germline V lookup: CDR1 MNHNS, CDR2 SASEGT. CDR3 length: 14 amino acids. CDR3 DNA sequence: TGTGCCAGCAGTGAAGGGCGGACAGGCTACGAGCAGTACTTC. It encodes CASSEGRTGYEQYF.

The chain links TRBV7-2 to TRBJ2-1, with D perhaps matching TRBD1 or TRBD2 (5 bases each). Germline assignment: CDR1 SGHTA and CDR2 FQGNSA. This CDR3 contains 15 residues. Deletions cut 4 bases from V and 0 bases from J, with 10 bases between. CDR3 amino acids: CASSWGRLSYNEQFF. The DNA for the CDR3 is TGTGCCAGCAGCTGGGGACGGCTCTCCTACAATGAGCAGTTCTTC.

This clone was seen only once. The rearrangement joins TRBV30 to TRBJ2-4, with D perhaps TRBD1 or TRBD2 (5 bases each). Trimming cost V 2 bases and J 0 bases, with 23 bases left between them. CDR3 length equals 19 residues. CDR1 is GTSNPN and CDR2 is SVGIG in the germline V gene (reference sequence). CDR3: CAWSQTGTRAFIAKNIQYF. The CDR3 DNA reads TGTGCCTGGAGTCAAACCGGGACCCGAGCCTTCATAGCCAAAAACATTCAGTACTTC.

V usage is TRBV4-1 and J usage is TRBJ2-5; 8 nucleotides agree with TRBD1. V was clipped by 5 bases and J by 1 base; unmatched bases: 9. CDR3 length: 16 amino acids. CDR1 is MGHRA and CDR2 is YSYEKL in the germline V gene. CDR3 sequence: CASSESQGAIQETQYF. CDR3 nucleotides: TGCGCCAGCAGCGAATCCCAGGGGGCCATCCAAGAGACCCAGTACTTC.

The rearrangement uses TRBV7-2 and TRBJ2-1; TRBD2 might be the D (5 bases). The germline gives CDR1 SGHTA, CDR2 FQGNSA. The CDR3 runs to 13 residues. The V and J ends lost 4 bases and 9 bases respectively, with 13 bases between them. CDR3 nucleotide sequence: TGTGCCAGCAGCTCCCCGGCGGGTTTTGAGCAGTTCTTC. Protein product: CASSSPAGFEQFF.

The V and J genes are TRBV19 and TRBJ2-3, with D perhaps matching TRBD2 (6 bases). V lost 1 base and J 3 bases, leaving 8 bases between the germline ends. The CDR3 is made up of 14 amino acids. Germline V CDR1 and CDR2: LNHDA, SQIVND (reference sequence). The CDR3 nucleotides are TGTGCCAGTAGTATAGGCGGGACGACAGATACGCAGTATTTT. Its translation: CASSIGGTTDTQYF.

The CDR3 bases are TGTGCCAGCAGCGTAGCTATCTGGAATGAGCAGTTCTTC. The encoded protein is CASSVAIWNEQFF. The V call is TRBV9, the J call TRBJ2-1; no clear D gene. This CDR3 has 13 residues. Germline CDR1 reads SGDLS; CDR2 reads YYNGEE. Deletions cut 0 bases from V and 7 bases from J, with 8 bases between.

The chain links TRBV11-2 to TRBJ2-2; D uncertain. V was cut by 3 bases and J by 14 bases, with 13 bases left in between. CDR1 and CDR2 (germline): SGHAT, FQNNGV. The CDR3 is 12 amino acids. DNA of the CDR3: TGTGCCAGCAGCTTCGCAGGTTGGGTTCTGTTTTTT. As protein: CASSFAGWVLFF.

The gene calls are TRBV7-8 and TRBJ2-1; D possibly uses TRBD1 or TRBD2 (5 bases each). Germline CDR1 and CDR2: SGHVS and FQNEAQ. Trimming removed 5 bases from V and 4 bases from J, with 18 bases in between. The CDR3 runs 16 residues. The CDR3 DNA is TGTGCCAGCAGCAGTCCCGACGGGGCGCGGTACAATGAGCAGTTCTTC. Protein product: CASSSPDGARYNEQFF. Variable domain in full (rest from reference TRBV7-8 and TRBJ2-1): GAGVSQSPRYKVAKRGQDVALRCDPISGHVSLFWYQQALGQGPEFLTYFQNEAQLDKSGLPSDRFFAERPEGSVSTLKIQRTQQEDSAVYLCASSSPDGARYNEQFFGPGTRLTVL.

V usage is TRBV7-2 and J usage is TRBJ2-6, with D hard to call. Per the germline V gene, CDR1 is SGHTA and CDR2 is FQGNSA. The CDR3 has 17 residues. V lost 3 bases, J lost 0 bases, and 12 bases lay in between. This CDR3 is CASSLVGSSSGANVLTF. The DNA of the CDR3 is TGTGCCAGCAGCTTGGTGGGGTCGAGCTCTGGGGCCAACGTCCTGACTTTC.

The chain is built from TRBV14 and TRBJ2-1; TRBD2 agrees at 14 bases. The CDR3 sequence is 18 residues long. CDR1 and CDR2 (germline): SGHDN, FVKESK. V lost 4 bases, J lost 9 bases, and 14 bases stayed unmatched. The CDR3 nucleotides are TGTGCCAGCAGCCCTTTGGGGGGGACTAGCGGGAGATCTGGTGAGCAGTTCTTC. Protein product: CASSPLGGTSGRSGEQFF.

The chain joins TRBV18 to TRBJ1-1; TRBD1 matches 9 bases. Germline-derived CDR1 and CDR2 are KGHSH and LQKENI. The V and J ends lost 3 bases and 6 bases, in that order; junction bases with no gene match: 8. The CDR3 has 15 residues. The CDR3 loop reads CASSPLAGQGSEAFF. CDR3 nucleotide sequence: TGTGCCAGCTCACCTTTAGCGGGACAGGGTTCTGAAGCTTTCTTT.

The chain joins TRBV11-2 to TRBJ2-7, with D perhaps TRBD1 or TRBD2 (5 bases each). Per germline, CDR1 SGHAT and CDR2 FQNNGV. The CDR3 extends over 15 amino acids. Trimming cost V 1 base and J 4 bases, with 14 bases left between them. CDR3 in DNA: TGTGCCAGCAGCTTAGCCCCACAAGGGACGTACGAGCAGTACTTC. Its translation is CASSLAPQGTYEQYF. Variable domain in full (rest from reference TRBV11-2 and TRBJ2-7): EAGVAQSPRYKIIEKRQSVAFWCNPISGHATLYWYQQILGQGPKLLIQFQNNGVVDDSQLPKDRFSAERLKGVDSTLKIQPAKLEDSAVYLCASSLAPQGTYEQYFGPGTRLTVT.

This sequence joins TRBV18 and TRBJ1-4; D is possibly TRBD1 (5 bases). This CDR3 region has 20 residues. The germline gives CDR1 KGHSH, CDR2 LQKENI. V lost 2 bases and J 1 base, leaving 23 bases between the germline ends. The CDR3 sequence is CASSPREIARGALTNEKLFF. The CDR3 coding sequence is TGTGCCAGCTCACCAAGGGAAATCGCCCGGGGCGCCTTAACTAATGAAAAACTGTTTTTT.

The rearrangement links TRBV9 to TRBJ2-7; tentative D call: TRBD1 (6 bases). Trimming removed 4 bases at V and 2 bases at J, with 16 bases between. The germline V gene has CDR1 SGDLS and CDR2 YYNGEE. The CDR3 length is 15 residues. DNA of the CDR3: TGTGCCAGCAGCCCGGACAGCACGATTACCTACGAGCAGTACTTC. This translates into CASSPDSTITYEQYF.

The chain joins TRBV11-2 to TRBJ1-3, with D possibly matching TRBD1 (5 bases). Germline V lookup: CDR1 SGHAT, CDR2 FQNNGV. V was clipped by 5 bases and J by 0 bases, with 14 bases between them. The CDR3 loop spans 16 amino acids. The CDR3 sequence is CASSLKGRSSGNTIYF. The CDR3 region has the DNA TGTGCCAGCAGCCTAAAGGGACGGAGCTCTGGAAACACCATATATTTT.

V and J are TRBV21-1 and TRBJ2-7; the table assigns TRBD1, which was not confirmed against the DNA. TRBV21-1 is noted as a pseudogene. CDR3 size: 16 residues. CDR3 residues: CASTAGTALCTYEQYF. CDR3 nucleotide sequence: TGTGCCAGCACCGCCGGGACAGCGCTGTGTACCTACGAGCAGTACTTC.

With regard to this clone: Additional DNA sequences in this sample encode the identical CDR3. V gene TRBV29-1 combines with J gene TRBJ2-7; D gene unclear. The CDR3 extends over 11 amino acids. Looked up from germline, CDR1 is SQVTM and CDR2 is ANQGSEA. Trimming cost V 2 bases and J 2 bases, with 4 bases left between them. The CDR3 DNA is TGCAGCGTTGAACGGGCCTACGAGCAGTACTTC. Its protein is CSVERAYEQYF.